This entry lists 23 T cell receptor beta chains sequenced from one sample in a study of CD8+ T cells in alopecia areata. Reverse transcription of extracted RNA yielded cDNA, which provided the sequencing template. Profiled with immunoSEQ multiplex PCR; TCRdb holds only in-frame clones, not every one. Found here are more than 90,000 clones, no singletons; the ten largest cover 20%. Sequencing was carried out using lesional skin. The receptors stem from a C3H/HeJ mouse with alopecia areata. MHC haplotype: H2-k.

In its sample, this clone was seen many times. Gene names are the mouse ones. The read terminates 4 residues ahead of where the CDR3 ends, so the germline J gene completes it. The V and J genes are TRBV13-3 and TRBJ2-1; 9 positions agree with TRBD2. CDR3 length equals 16 residues. V lost 0 bases and J lost 3; bases outside the gene matches: 4. Germline V gene sequence: CDR1 NNHDY, CDR2 SYVADS. CDR3 region: CASSDARLGAYAEQFF. The sequenced CDR3 bases are TGTGCCAGCAGTGATGCCCGACTGGGGGCCTATGCT.

With regard to this clone: A mismatch at residue 11 separates the TCRdb protein from the translated DNA, so the protein presented here was translated from the DNA. The genes are named according to mouse. The read ends 3 residues shy of where the CDR3 ends; the end is completed using the germline J gene. The chain uses TRBV19 and TRBJ1-6, with D possibly TRBD1 on 5 matching bases. TRBJ1-6 is filed as an ORF, its function uncertain. The CDR3 is 14 amino acids. The ends were cut back, 3 bases at V and 4 bases at J, with 8 bases in the middle. Germline V CDR1 and CDR2: FNHDT, SITEND (reference sequence). CDR3 DNA, as far as it was read: TGTGCCAGCAGTAGTCAGGGTTATAATTCGCCC. Translating it yields CASSSQGYNSP. The whole CDR3 sequence is CASSSQGYNSPLYF.

This clone showed up just a few times. Genes and germline are mouse. The read gets to within 4 residues of the CDR3 end, and the germline J gene fills in the rest. The gene calls are TRBV1 and TRBJ2-1; TRBD1 matches at 10 bases. Germline values: CDR1 NSQYPW, CDR2 LRSPGD (reference sequence). This CDR3 has 15 amino acids. CDR3 residues: CTCSASPGQGAEQFF. Incomplete CDR3 DNA: TGCACCTGCAGTGCATCTCCGGGACAGGGGGCT.

Concerning this clone: Mouse gene names apply. The read terminates 4 residues before the CDR3 end, so the remaining end is supplied by the germline J gene. The chain uses TRBV13-3 and TRBJ1-1; perhaps TRBD1 as D (5 bases). V was pared by 0 bases and J by 1 base, with 13 bases between. Germline V lookup: CDR1 NNHDY, CDR2 SYVADS. This CDR3 comprises 16 residues. The CDR3 loop is CASSDALGQRNTEVFF. The DNA read from the CDR3 is TGTGCCAGCAGTGATGCACTGGGGCAGCGAAACACA.

This clone was recorded a few times. Mouse germline and gene names are used. The read ends 4 residues early relative to the CDR3; the germline J gene fills the gap. This chain uses TRBV1 with TRBJ2-2; D may be TRBD1 (6 bases). V lost 3 bases and J lost 4, with 12 bases in between. Germline lookup yields CDR1 NSQYPW and CDR2 LRSPGD (reference sequence). This CDR3 is built from 15 residues. This CDR3 is CTCSAYRDGTGQLYF. CDR3 DNA, as far as it was read: TGCACCTGCAGTGCGTACAGGGATGGCACCGGG.

This clone was seen a few times. Germline and genes: mouse. From the germline J gene comes the end of the CDR3, since the read stops 4 residues before it. This chain joins TRBV13-3 and TRBJ2-5, with unresolved D. Germline V lookup: CDR1 NNHDY, CDR2 SYVADS. Trimming shortened V by 0 bases and J by 2 bases, and 10 bases separated the two germline ends. This CDR3 comprises 15 residues. The CDR3 bases that were read are TGTGCCAGCAGTGATGCATCGAGGGTCCAAGAC. Translating it yields CASSDASRVQD. The complete CDR3 sequence is CASSDASRVQDTQYF.

This clone was observed at least ten times. The listed genes are named as in mouse. The read finishes 4 residues shy of the CDR3 end, and the germline J gene is used to complete it. The chain combines TRBV13-3 with TRBJ1-1; TRBD1 matches 9 bases. The CDR3 covers 14 residues. In germline, CDR1 is NNHDY, CDR2 SYVADS. The CDR3 bases that were read are TGTGCCAGCAGTAGTCCCGGGACAGGGAGA. Amino acid sequence: CASSSPGTGR. The full CDR3 protein is CASSSPGTGREVFF.

For this clone: Gene names and germline match the mouse. The read is 4 residues too short to cover the CDR3 end, so that end is filled in from the germline J gene. This chain joins TRBV19 and TRBJ2-7, with TRBD2 identical over 13 bases. CDR1 is FNHDT and CDR2 is SITEND in the germline V gene (reference sequence). The CDR3 length is 15 residues. CDR3 protein: CASSPGTGGVYEQYF. The CDR3 bases that were read are TGTGCCAGCAGTCCAGGGACTGGGGGGGTTTAT. Variable domain in full (rest from reference TRBV19 and TRBJ2-7): GGIITQTPKFLIGQEGQKLTLKCQQNFNHDTMYWYRQDSGKGLRLIYYSITENDLQKGDLSEGYDASREKKSSFSLTVTSAQKNEMAVFLCASSPGTGGVYEQYFGPGTRLTVL.

This clone turned up a few times. TCRdb's protein sequence differs at residue 9 from the translated DNA; the protein presented here follows the DNA. Mouse names are used for the genes. From the germline J gene comes the end of the CDR3, since the read stops 3 residues before it. The V call is TRBV17, the J call TRBJ1-6; D uncertain. TRBJ1-6 is marked as an open reading frame, function uncertain. The CDR3 contains 12 residues. The germline V and J ends were trimmed by 5 bases and 7 bases, with 6 bases remaining between them. Germline CDR1 reads MNHDT; CDR2 reads YYDKIL. This chain's CDR3 is CASSVSNSPLYF. The sequenced CDR3 bases are TGTGCTAGCAGTGTGTCCAATTCGCCC.

For this clone: There is a difference at residue 11 between the TCRdb protein and the DNA translation, so the protein given here was translated from the DNA. Gene labels here are mouse ones. The CDR3 is cut off 3 residues early in the read; its end comes from the germline J gene. The V and J genes are TRBV1 and TRBJ1-3; 8 bases line up with TRBD1. The CDR3 has 14 amino acids. Trimming at V came to 4 bases and at J to 4 bases, leaving 3 bases not matched to a gene. Germline CDR1 and CDR2: NSQYPW and LRSPGD (reference sequence). The sequenced part of the CDR3 DNA is TGCACCTGCAGTGGTGGGACAGGAGGAAATACG. It is translated as CTCSGGTGGNT. The full CDR3 is CTCSGGTGGNTLYF.

As concerns this clone: The germline and genes are mouse ones. Sequencing ends 4 residues short of the CDR3 end; the germline J gene provides the rest. The chain links TRBV13-2 to TRBJ2-7; D unclear. This CDR3 spans 14 amino acids. Germline values: CDR1 NNHNN, CDR2 SYGAGS (reference sequence). Trimming took off 2 bases at V and 0 bases at J, with 9 bases between the two ends. The CDR3 reads CASGESESSYEQYF. CDR3 DNA (partial): TGTGCCAGCGGTGAATCAGAGAGCTCCTAT.

This clone showed up many times. Genes and germline are mouse. The read ends 4 residues before the CDR3 terminus; that terminus is restored from the germline J gene. This sequence joins TRBV1 and TRBJ2-3, with 7 bases matching TRBD1. Trimming removed 9 bases from V and 0 bases from J; junction bases left unmatched: 3. The CDR3 consists of 13 residues. CDR1 is NSQYPW and CDR2 is LRSPGD in the germline V gene (reference sequence). CDR3 bases read: TGCACCTGTGGGACAGCTAGTGCAGAA. As protein: CTCGTASAE. In full, the CDR3 reads CTCGTASAETLYF.

This clone came up a few times. Genes and germline come from the mouse. The read is 4 residues too short to cover the CDR3 end, so that end is filled in from the germline J gene. The V call is TRBV13-3, the J call TRBJ1-4, with 9 nucleotides matching TRBD1. The CDR3 has 15 residues. With 4 bases clipped from V and 3 bases from J, the junction kept 4 bases outside the gene matches. Looked up from germline, CDR1 is NNHDY and CDR2 is SYVADS. The CDR3 is CASSPGQGANERLFF. CDR3 DNA, as far as it was read: TGTGCCAGCAGTCCGGGACAGGGCGCCAACGAA.

By frequency in the sample, this clone is medium-sized. TCRdb's protein sequence differs at residue 13 from the translated DNA; the protein presented here follows the DNA. Genes here carry mouse names. The read ends 3 residues before the CDR3 terminus; that terminus is restored from the germline J gene. The chain links TRBV13-3 to TRBJ1-3, with 7 bases that match TRBD1. Germline trimming cut 2 bases from V and 0 bases from J; bases unmatched to any gene: 5. Germline V gives CDR1 NNHDY, CDR2 SYVADS. CDR3 length equals 16 residues. Partial CDR3 DNA: TGTGCCAGCAGTGACCGGGACAGAAATTCTGGAAATACG. Translated, it gives CASSDRDRNSGNT. The entire CDR3 protein reads CASSDRDRNSGNTLYF.

In regard to this clone: The genes and germline here are from mouse. The CDR3 is cut off 4 residues early in the read; its end comes from the germline J gene. The chain uses TRBV13-2 and TRBJ2-3, with 9 bases that match TRBD2. CDR1 is NNHNN and CDR2 is SYGAGS in the germline V gene (reference sequence). There are 14 residues in the CDR3. The sequenced part of the CDR3 DNA is TGTGCCAGCGGTGATCGGGACTGGGAAGAA. Amino acids: CASGDRDWEE. The entire CDR3 protein is CASGDRDWEETLYF.

A few counts support this clone. Gene names follow the mouse nomenclature. The read ends 4 residues early relative to the CDR3; the germline J gene fills the gap. Other DNA sequences in this specimen translate into the identical CDR3. The genes are TRBV31 and TRBJ2-1, with a possible D match to TRBD1 (6 bases). Trimming left V 0 bases short and J 1 base short, with 7 bases between. This CDR3 comprises 14 residues. CDR1 and CDR2 from the germline V gene are GKSSPN and SITVG. CDR3 DNA, as far as it was read: TGTGCCTGGAGTCTAACAGGGAACTATGCT. As protein: CAWSLTGNYA. The CDR3 as a whole reads CAWSLTGNYAEQFF.

Notes on this clone: Mouse gene names apply. Sequencing ends 4 residues short of the CDR3 end; the germline J gene provides the rest. The chain combines TRBV14 with TRBJ2-4, with D tentatively TRBD1 (5 bases). The germline gives CDR1 SGHDT, CDR2 FRDEAV. CDR3 size: 12 residues. The sequenced part of the CDR3 DNA is TGTGCCAGCAGTTTGACAGAAAAC. Translating it yields CASSLTEN. The whole CDR3 region reads CASSLTENTLYF.

Of note for this clone: Mouse gene names and germline throughout. The read terminates 4 residues before the CDR3 end, so the remaining end is supplied by the germline J gene. The rearrangement uses TRBV5 and TRBJ1-1, with TRBD1 matching over 10 bases. The CDR3 contains 16 residues. The V gene's germline CDR1 is LGHNA and CDR2 YNLKQL (reference sequence). Unmatched junction bases numbered 2, after V lost 1 base and J lost 0 bases. CDR3: CASSQVGQGSNTEVFF. The DNA read from the CDR3 is TGTGCCAGCAGCCAAGTGGGACAGGGGTCAAACACA.

This clone was detected a few times. The listed genes are named as in mouse. The read ends 4 residues early relative to the CDR3; the germline J gene fills the gap. This sequence joins TRBV13-3 and TRBJ2-1, with 10 positions matching TRBD2. The J segment lost 5 bases and the V segment lost 1 base, leaving 6 bases of the junction unmatched. This CDR3 contains 16 residues. Germline-derived CDR1 and CDR2 are NNHDY and SYVADS. CDR3 sequence reads: CASSDPWGGAHAEQFF. The sequenced CDR3 bases are TGTGCCAGCAGTGATCCCTGGGGGGGCGCCCATGCT.

This clone has at least ten counts. The listed genes are named as in mouse. The read ends 4 residues early relative to the CDR3; the germline J gene fills the gap. The genes are TRBV13-3 and TRBJ2-2; possible D gene TRBD1, 5 bases. V lost 0 bases, J lost 1 base, and 7 bases lay in between. Germline V gene sequence: CDR1 NNHDY, CDR2 SYVADS. The CDR3 consists of 15 residues. The CDR3 loop reads CASSDGQLNTGQLYF. The sequenced part of the CDR3 DNA is TGTGCCAGCAGTGATGGACAGCTAAACACCGGG.

This clone turned up a few times. Gene names follow the mouse nomenclature. The read gets to within 4 residues of the CDR3 end, and the germline J gene fills in the rest. The chain has TRBV13-1 and TRBJ2-7; D might be TRBD2 (5 bases). Per germline, CDR1 NSHNY and CDR2 SYGAGN. This CDR3 comprises 13 residues. The CDR3 DNA, read in part, is TGTGCCAGCAGTGATGCGGTGGGGTAT. This encodes CASSDAVGY. The CDR3 as a whole reads CASSDAVGYEQYF.

This clone was detected ten times or more. Germline and genes: mouse. The CDR3 goes on 4 residues after the read ends, and that part is filled in from the germline J gene. This chain uses TRBV1 with TRBJ1-4; 7 bases align to TRBD1. The CDR3 consists of 16 residues. Trimming at V came to 0 bases and at J to 0 bases, leaving 1 base not matched to a gene. CDR1 and CDR2 from the germline V gene are NSQYPW and LRSPGD (reference sequence). CDR3 residues: CTCSAEGTVSNERLFF. Partial CDR3 DNA: TGCACCTGCAGTGCAGAGGGGACAGTTTCCAACGAA.

For this clone: Gene names follow the mouse nomenclature. The CDR3 end lies 4 residues beyond the end of the read and is filled in from the germline J gene. The chain has TRBV13-2 and TRBJ2-3; TRBD1 matches at 7 bases. With 2 bases clipped from V and 0 bases from J, the junction kept 6 bases outside the gene matches. In germline, CDR1 is NNHNN, CDR2 SYGAGS (reference sequence). CDR3 length equals 16 residues. The DNA read from the CDR3 is TGTGCCAGCGGTGAGAATCGGGACAGTAGTGCAGAA. It is translated as CASGENRDSSAE. The whole CDR3 sequence is CASGENRDSSAETLYF.